This paragraph covers one TCR beta chain sequence. Its antigen is not identified. The sample is drawn from a study of radiation and T cells in renal cell carcinoma. Study-wide background: Nephrectomy followed 15 Gy stereotactic body radiation by 4 weeks. Points from the study as a whole: Top tumor clonotypes rose in blood 2 weeks post-radiation, then contracted.

Repertoires were generated with immunoSEQ multiplex PCR, while TCRdb's copy carries only in-frame clones and drops some. Of approximately 100,000 clones listed, roughly 90% are singletons. CDR1 SGHRS and CDR2 YFSETQ come from the germline V gene. V was pared by 4 bases and J by 5 bases, with 10 bases of the junction left unmatched. The CDR3 runs to 15 residues. Time point described: baseline pretreatment blood. As to treatment: 15 Gy SBRT to primary tumor, nephrectomy 4 weeks later. This renal cell carcinoma was of the clear cell type. The sequences come from blood, collected from a patient whose treatment included radiotherapy and nephrectomy. The chain is built from TRBV5-1 and TRBJ2-5; 8 bases map to TRBD2. This TCR was recovered from a man aged 45-65 years with renal cell carcinoma. The CDR3 coding sequence is TGCGCCAGCAGCACCGAAGCGGGAGCTTGGGAGACCCAGTACTTC. It specifies CASSTEAGAWETQYF.